This T cell receptor beta chain came from a study of CD4+ T cells in melanoma. Study-level results: Reportedly, melanoma neoantigen-specific CD4+ T cells showed varied differentiation states. A reported correlation linked neoantigen-specific CD4+ T cells to CD8+, macrophage and B cell function.

This clone was detected a few times. As yet, its antigen is unknown. The CDR3 covers 14 residues. Trimming cost V 5 bases and J 5 bases, with 13 bases left between them. CDR1 and CDR2 from the germline V gene are SGHTA and FQGNSA. The method was immunoSEQ multiplex PCR; TCRdb's version includes in-frame clones alone and lacks a portion of them. The repertoire holds approximately 12,000 clones, with less than 80% as singletons. This receptor was taken from a human donor with melanoma. V gene TRBV7-2 combines with J gene TRBJ2-1; D gene ambiguous. Specimen: cells from a culture (not recorded whether cultured in vitro). This CDR3 reads CASSPPPEHNEQFF. The CDR3 region has the DNA TGTGCCAGCAGCCCCCCCCCTGAGCACAATGAGCAGTTCTTC.